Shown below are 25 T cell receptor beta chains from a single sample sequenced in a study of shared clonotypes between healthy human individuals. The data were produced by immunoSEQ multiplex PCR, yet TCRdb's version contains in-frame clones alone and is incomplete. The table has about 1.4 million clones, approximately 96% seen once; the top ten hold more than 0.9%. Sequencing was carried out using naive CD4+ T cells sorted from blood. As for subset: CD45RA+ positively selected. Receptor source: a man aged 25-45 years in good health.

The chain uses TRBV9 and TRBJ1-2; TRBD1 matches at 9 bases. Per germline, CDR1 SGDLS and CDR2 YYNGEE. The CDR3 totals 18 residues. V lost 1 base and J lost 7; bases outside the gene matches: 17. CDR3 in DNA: TGTGCCAGCAGCGTATCGACTGGGACAGGGATATTCTTTGGTGGCTACACCTTC. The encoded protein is CASSVSTGTGIFFGGYTF.

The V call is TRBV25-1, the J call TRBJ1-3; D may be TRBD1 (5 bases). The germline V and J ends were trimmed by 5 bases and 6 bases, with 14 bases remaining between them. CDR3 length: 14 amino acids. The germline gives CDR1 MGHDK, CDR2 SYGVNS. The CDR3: CASSNDRIQNTIYF. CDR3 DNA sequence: TGTGCCAGCAGTAATGACAGAATCCAAAACACCATATATTTT.

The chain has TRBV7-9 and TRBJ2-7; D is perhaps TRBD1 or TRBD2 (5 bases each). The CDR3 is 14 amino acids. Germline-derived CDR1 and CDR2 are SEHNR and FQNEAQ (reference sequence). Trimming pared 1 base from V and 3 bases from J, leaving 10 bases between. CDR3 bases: TGTGCCAGCAGCTTAGGAGGGGCGTACTACGAGCAGTACTTC. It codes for CASSLGGAYYEQYF.

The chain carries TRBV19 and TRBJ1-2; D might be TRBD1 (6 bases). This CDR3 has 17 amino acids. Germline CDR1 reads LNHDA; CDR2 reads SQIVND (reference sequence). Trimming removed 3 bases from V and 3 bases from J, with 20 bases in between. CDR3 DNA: TGTGCCAGTAGTATTCATTCCCTTCGAGGGGGGGACTATGGCTACACCTTC. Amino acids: CASSIHSLRGGDYGYTF.

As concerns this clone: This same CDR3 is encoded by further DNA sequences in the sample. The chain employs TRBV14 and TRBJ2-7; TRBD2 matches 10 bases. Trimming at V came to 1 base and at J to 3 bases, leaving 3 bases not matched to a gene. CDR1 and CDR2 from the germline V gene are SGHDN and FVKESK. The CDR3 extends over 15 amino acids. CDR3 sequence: CASSQGLAGLYEQYF. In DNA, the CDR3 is TGTGCCAGCAGCCAAGGACTAGCGGGCCTCTACGAGCAGTACTTC.

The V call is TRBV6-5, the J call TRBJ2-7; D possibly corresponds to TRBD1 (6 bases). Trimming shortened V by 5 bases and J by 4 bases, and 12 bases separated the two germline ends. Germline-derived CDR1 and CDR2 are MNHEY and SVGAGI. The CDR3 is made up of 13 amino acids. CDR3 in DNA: TGTGCCAGCAGTCGGGACATCGGGTACGAGCAGTACTTC. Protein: CASSRDIGYEQYF.

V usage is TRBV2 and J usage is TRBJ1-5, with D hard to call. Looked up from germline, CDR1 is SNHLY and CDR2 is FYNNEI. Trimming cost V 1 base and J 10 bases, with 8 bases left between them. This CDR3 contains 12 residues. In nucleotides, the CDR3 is TGTGCCAGCAGTGAAGGGCCCAAACCCCAGCATTTT. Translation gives CASSEGPKPQHF.

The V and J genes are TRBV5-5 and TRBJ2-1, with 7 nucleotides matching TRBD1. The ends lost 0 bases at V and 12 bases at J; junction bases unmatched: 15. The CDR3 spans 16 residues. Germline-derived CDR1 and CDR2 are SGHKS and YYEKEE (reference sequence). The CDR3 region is CASSLEVGLGGARQFF. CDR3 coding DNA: TGTGCCAGCAGCTTGGAGGTGGGGTTAGGGGGCGCCAGGCAGTTCTTC.

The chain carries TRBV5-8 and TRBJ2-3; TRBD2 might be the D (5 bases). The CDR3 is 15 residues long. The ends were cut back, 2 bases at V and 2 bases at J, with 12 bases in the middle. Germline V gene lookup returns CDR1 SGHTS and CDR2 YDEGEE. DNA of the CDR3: TGTGCCAGCAGCTTTATCGCTAGCCCCACAGATACGCAGTATTTT. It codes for CASSFIASPTDTQYF.

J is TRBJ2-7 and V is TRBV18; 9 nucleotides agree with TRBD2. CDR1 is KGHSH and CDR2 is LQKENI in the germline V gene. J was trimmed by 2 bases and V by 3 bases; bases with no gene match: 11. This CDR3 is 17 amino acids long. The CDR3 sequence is CASSPRGLAGGPYEQYF. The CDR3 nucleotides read TGTGCCAGCTCACCGAGAGGGCTCGCGGGAGGGCCCTACGAGCAGTACTTC. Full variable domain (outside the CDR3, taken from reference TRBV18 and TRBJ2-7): NAGVMQNPRHLVRRRGQEARLRCSPMKGHSHVYWYRQLPEEGLKFMVYLQKENIIDESGMPKERFSAEFPKEGPSILRIQQVVRGDSAAYFCASSPRGLAGGPYEQYFGPGTRLTVT.

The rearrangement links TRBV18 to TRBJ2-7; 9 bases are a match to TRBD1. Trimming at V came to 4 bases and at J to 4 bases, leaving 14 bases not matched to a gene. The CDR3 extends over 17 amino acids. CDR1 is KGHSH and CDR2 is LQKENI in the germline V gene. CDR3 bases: TGTGCCAGCTCACGCGCGATTGGGGGGACAGGGAGTTACGAGCAGTACTTC. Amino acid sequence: CASSRAIGGTGSYEQYF.

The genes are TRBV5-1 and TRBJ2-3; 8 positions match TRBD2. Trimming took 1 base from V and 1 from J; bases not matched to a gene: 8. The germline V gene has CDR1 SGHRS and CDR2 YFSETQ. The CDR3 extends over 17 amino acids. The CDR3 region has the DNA TGCGCCAGCAGCTTGTGGGCTAGCGGGCTTGGCACAGATACGCAGTATTTT. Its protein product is CASSLWASGLGTDTQYF.

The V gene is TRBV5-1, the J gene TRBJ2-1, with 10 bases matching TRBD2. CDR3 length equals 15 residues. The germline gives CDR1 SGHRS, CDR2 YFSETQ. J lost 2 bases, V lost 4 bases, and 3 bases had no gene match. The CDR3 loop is CASSVGLAAYNEQFF. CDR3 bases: TGCGCCAGCAGCGTCGGACTAGCGGCCTACAATGAGCAGTTCTTC.

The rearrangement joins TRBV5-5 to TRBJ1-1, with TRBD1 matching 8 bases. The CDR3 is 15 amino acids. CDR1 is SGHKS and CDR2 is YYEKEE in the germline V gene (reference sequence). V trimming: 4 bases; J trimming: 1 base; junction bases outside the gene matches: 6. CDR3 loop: CASSIGQGWNTEAFF. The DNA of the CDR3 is TGTGCCAGCAGCATCGGACAGGGTTGGAACACTGAAGCTTTCTTT. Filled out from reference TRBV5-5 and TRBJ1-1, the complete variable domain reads DAGVTQSPTHLIKTRGQQVTLRCSPISGHKSVSWYQQVLGQGPQFIFQYYEKEERGRGNFPDRFSARQFPNYSSELNVNALLLGDSALYLCASSIGQGWNTEAFFGQGTRLTVV.

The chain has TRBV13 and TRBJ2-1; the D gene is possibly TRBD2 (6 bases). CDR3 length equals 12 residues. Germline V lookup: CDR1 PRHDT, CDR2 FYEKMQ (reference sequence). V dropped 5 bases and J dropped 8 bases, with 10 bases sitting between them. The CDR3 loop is CASSPTRYEQFF. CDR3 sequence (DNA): TGTGCCAGCAGCCCGACTAGATATGAGCAGTTCTTC.

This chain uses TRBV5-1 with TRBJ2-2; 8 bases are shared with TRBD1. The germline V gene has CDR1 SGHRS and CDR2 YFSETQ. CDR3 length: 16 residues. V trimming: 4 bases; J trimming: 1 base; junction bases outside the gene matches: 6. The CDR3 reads CASSPTGALNTGELFF. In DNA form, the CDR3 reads TGCGCCAGCAGCCCGACAGGGGCCCTGAACACCGGGGAGCTGTTTTTT.

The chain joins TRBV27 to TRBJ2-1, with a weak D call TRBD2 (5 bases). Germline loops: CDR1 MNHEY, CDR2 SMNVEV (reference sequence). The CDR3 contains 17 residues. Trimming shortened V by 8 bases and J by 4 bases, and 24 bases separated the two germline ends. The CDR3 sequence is CASRKVEASSQYNEQFF. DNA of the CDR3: TGTGCCAGCCGTAAGGTGGAGGCTTCGTCCCAGTACAATGAGCAGTTCTTC.

The CDR3 bases are TGTGCCAGCAGCGTAGTTGGGGGAGGGGTGACAACTGAAGCTTTCTTT. Its translation: CASSVVGGGVTTEAFF. The rearrangement uses TRBV9 and TRBJ1-1; perhaps TRBD1 as D (5 bases). Trimming left V 0 bases short and J 5 bases short, with 17 bases between. This CDR3 is built from 16 residues. The germline V gene has CDR1 SGDLS and CDR2 YYNGEE.

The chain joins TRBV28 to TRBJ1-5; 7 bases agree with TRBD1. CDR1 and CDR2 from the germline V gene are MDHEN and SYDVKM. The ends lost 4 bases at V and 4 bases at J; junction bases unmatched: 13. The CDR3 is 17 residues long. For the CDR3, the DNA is TGTGCCAGCAGTTCCCGGACAGGCCAGTTATCGAATCAGCCCCAGCATTTT. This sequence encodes CASSSRTGQLSNQPQHF.

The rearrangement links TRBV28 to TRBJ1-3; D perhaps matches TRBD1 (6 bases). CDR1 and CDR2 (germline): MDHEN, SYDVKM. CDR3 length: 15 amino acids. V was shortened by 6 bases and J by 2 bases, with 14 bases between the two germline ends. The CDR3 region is CASSLMGAPGNTIYF. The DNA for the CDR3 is TGTGCCAGCAGCCTGATGGGGGCGCCTGGAAACACCATATATTTT.

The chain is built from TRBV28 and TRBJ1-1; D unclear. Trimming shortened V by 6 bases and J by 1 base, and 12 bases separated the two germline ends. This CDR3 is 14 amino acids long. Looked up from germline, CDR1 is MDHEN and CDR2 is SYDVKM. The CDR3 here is CASSPVRANTEAFF. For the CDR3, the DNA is TGTGCCAGCAGCCCGGTCCGGGCGAACACTGAAGCTTTCTTT.

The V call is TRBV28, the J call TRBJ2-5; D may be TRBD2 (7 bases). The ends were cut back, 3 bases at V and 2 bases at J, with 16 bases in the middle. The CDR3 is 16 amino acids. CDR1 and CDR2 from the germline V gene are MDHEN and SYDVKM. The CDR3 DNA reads TGTGCCAGCAGTTTGGGGTTACAGGGAGGGCAAGAGACCCAGTACTTC. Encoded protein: CASSLGLQGGQETQYF.

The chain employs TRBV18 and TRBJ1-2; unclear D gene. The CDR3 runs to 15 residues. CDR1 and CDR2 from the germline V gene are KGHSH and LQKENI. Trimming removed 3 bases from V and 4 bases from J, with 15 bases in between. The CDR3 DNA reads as TGTGCCAGCTCACCTGGTTTGGATGGCTTCTATGGCTACACCTTC. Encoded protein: CASSPGLDGFYGYTF.

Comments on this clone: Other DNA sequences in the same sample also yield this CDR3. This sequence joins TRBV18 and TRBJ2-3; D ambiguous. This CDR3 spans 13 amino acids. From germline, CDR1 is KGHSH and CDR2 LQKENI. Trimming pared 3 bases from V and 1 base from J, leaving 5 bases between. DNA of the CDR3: TGTGCCAGCTCACCGTCCGGCACAGATACGCAGTATTTT. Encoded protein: CASSPSGTDTQYF.

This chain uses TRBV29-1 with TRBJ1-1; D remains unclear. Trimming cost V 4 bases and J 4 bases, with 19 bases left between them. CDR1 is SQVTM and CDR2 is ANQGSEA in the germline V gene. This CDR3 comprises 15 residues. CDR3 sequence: CSVVSPLPQSTEAFF. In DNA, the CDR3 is TGCAGCGTTGTCTCGCCCCTGCCCCAGTCCACTGAAGCTTTCTTT.